This T cell receptor beta chain stems from a study of T cells in Graves' hyperthyroidism and ophthalmopathy (dated by TCRdb to between 2017 and 2020). In terms of the full investigation: Peripheral blood samples were taken at the time of initial diagnosis, prior to any treatment. To identify TCR V-J signatures that set the groups apart, the researchers used a discovery cohort of 100 patients, made up of 40 to 45 with Graves' ophthalmopathy and 57 with stable Graves' hyperthyroidism. Prospective prediction of ophthalmopathy was tested in an independent validation cohort consisting of roughly 19 hyperthyroidism patients and approximately 16 patients who later progressed to ophthalmopathy. For training and testing, the approximately 97 patients in the discovery cohort were randomly divided in a 7:3 ratio. Thyroid tissue and blood T-cell repertoires from several Graves' hyperthyroidism patients were also compared in the study. After blood sampling, hyperthyroidism patients were treated with methimazole at a starting dose of 30 mg daily, and ophthalmopathy patients were treated with high-dose intravenous methylprednisolone. TCR Vbeta CDR3 sequencing of 130 to 150 peripheral blood samples (over 40 ophthalmopathy, 75 or so hyperthyroidism and around 17 progressor patients) is reported in the paper. What the work shows at the level of the full study, not this receptor alone: During validation, the model predicted progression to ophthalmopathy a median of approximately 6 months ahead of onset, with almost 71% sensitivity and around 72% specificity. No statistical method was used to fix the sample size in advance, and group allocation was not hidden from the investigators. Ophthalmopathy was separated from stable hyperthyroidism by a 13 V-J signature model, with just over 85% sensitivity and approximately 81% specificity obtained in cross-validation and 80%/75% obtained in testing. Blood samples also contained most of the expanded thyroid clonotypes (frequency above 0.001), which suggests that blood repertoires may reflect thyroid immune responses.

TCR beta CDR3 regions were amplified from RNA transcripts. The first round of RT-PCR for the TCR CDR3 was performed with the HTBI primer set and the Qiagen OneStep RT-PCR kit. Libraries were constructed in a second round of multiplex PCR, after which size selection and purification were performed. The libraries were sequenced on an Illumina HiSeq2000 using paired-end 100 bp reads. On the authors' methods: Raw data were processed with SOAPnuke, discarding reads with adapters, uncalled bases, mean Phred below 15, or no exact constant-primer or identifier match. High-quality paired reads were merged using COPE v1.2.5, and each unique nucleotide sequence was defined as a clonotype. Clonotypes were aligned to IMGT TRBV, TRBD and TRBJ reference segments using MiTCR v1.1. The analysis included only V-J combinations with a frequency above 0.0001, which together covered 99% to 99.2% of the repertoires. A TCS score was defined as the ratio of F50 (clonal expansion) to E x V (chaos), with BLOSUM62-based TCRdist applied between CDR3 peptides within each V-J. Welch's t-statistics and random forest reduced roughly 540 V-J features to roughly 13, which were used in a naive Bayes classifier (R e1071). Through fastp at Q25 and MiXCR, TCRdb rebuilt clones from the public reads, retaining in-frame beta chains. Rows with a matching CDR3 protein are joined into one entry that keeps the most common DNA and genes. These V and J calls are TCRdb output, not the study's own analysis. In this sample the table shows under 350,000 distinct CDR3 sequences, 15% to 20% of which occur a single time. The top ten constitute 49% of the sample.

This clonotype has ten or more counts. Its specific antigen is unknown. No base quality values were provided; no much bigger clone lies one nucleotide off. At the junction V is shortened by 6 bases and J by 1 base, with 22 bases in between. According to the germline V gene, CDR1 reads MNHNS and CDR2 reads SASEGT. Its CDR3 holds 18 amino acids, cysteine through phenylalanine. Here the CDR3 DNA is all that survives: 54 bases in frame from base 1. Stable Graves' hyperthyroidism was defined as no progression to ophthalmopathy during 18 months of follow-up. Hyperthyroidism patients were aged 18 to 65 years and newly diagnosed, with disease duration of less than 2 months. Patients with uncontrolled infections, other autoimmune diseases, pregnancy or lactation were excluded. Diagnoses were established on the basis of clinical symptoms, serum thyroxine and TRAb, thyroid ultrasound, and orbital computed tomography. Ficoll-Paque density gradient centrifugation was used to isolate PBMCs from about 10 ml of fresh peripheral blood. Trizol reagent was used to extract total RNA, and RNA quality was then checked on an Agilent 2100 Bioanalyzer.

The specimen was blood. The sequence is built from TRBV6-1 and TRBJ1-5; the D gene is perhaps TRBD1, from 6 matching bases. This receptor was identified in a woman aged 45-59 years with Graves' hyperthyroidism. The CDR3 sequence is CASRRSDLGGSSNQPQHF. The DNA sequence is as follows: TGTGCCAGCAGACGGTCCGACCTGGGGGGCTCGAGCAATCAGCCCCAGCATTTT.